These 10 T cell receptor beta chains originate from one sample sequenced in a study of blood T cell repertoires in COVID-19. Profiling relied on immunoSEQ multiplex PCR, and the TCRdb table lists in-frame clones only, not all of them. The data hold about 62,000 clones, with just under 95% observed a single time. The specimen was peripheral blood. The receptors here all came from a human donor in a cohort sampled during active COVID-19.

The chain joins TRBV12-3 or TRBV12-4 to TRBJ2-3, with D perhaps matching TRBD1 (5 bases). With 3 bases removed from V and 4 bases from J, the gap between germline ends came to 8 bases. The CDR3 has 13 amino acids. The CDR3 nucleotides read TGTGCCAGCAGTTTGGACACTTCAGATACGCAGTATTTT. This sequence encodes CASSLDTSDTQYF.

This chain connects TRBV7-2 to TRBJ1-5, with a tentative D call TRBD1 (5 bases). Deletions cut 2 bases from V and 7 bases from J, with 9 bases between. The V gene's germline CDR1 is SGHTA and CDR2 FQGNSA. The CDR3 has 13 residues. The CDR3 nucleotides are TGTGCCAGCAGCTTATTCAGGGAACAGCCCCAGCATTTT. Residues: CASSLFREQPQHF. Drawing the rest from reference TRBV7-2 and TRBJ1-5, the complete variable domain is GAGVSQSPSNKVTEKGKDVELRCDPISGHTALYWYRQSLGQGLEFLIYFQGNSAPDKSGLPSDRFSAERTGGSVSTLTIQRTQQEDSAVYLCASSLFREQPQHFGDGTRLSIL.

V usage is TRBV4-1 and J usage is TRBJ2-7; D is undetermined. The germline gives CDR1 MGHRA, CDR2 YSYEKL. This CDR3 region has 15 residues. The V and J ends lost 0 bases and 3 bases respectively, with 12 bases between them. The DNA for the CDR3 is TGCGCCAGCAGCCAAGAATTAGTATTGAACTACGAGCAGTACTTC. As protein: CASSQELVLNYEQYF.

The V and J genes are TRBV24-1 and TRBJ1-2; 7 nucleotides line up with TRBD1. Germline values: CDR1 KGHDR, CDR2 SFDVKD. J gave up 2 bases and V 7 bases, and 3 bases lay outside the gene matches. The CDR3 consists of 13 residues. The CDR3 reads CATSSTGNYGYTF. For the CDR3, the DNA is TGTGCCACCAGCTCGACAGGGAACTATGGCTACACCTTC.

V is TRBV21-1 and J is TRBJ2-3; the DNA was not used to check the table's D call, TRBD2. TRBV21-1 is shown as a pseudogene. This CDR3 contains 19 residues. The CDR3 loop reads CASSKDSGGTSGGTHTQYF. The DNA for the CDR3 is TGTGCCAGCAGCAAAGATTCGGGAGGGACTAGCGGGGGGACCCATACGCAGTATTTT.

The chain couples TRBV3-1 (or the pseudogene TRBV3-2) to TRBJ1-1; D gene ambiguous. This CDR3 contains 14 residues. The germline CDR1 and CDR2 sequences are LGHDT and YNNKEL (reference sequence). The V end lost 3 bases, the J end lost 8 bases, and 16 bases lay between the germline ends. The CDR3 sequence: CASSHYGQAVEAFF. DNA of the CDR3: TGTGCCAGCAGCCACTATGGGCAGGCAGTAGAAGCTTTCTTT.

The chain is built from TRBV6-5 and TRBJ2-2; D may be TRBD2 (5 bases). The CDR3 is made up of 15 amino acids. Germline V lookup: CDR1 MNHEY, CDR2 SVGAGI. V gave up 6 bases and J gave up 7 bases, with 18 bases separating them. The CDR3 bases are TGTGCCAGCAGACAAACGCGAGCCGGGGACGGGGAGCTGTTTTTT. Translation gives CASRQTRAGDGELFF.

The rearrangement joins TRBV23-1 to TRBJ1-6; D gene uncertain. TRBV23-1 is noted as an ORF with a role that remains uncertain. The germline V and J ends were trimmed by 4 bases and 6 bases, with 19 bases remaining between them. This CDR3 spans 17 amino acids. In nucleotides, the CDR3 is TGCGCCAGCAGTCTCAAGCACCCCAACGTTTCTAATTCACCCCTCCACTTT. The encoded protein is CASSLKHPNVSNSPLHF.

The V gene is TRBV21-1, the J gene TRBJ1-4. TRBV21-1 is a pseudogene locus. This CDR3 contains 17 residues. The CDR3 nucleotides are TGTGCCAGCTCCTTTGAACATTTTGGCGGAGGGGTTGGGAAACTGTTTTTT. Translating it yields CASSFEHFGGGVGKLFF.

CDR3 in DNA: TGCAGCGTTGAAGGGGGCAGATACACAGATACGCAGTATTTT. Its protein is CSVEGGRYTDTQYF. The chain has TRBV29-1 and TRBJ2-3; tentatively, D is TRBD1 (5 bases). V lost 1 base to trimming and J lost 2 bases, with 10 bases between them. The CDR3 runs 14 residues. CDR1 and CDR2 from the germline V gene are SQVTM and ANQGSEA.